Here is one TCR beta chain with its context. Its antigen specificity is not known. No base quality information exists; no much larger clone differs at one position. The data belong to a study of OX40 agonist ivuxolimab in advanced cancers. Context from the whole study: The costimulatory receptor OX40 (CD134) was targeted by ivuxolimab, a fully human IgG2 agonistic monoclonal antibody. The dose-escalation cohort was 80% to 90% male with a mean age of approximately 60 years, ranging from roughly 20 to 80. The point of sequencing TCRbeta in the periphery was to test whether ivuxolimab changed TCR sequence diversity and drove clonal T-cell expansion. Patients were allowed to have had prior anti-PD-1, anti-PD-L1 or anti-CTLA-4 therapy, and 30% to 50% of the dose-escalation patients had previously received checkpoint inhibitors. Partial responses occurred in three dose-escalation patients, of whom one had hepatocellular carcinoma and two had cutaneous melanoma. Intravenous ivuxolimab was administered to patients every 2 weeks at six dose levels: 0.01, 0.1, 0.3, 1.5, 3 and 10 mg/kg. The paper reports the monotherapy dose-escalation portion (N of about 51 patients) of the phase I ivuxolimab trial. Of the approximately 50 dose-escalation patients, hepatocellular carcinoma was present in 19, melanoma in approximately 15, renal cell carcinoma in 9 and head and neck cancer in 9.

From the cysteine up to the phenylalanine, the CDR3 has a length of 14 residues. This entry keeps only the CDR3 DNA: 42 bases, framed from base 1. The germline V gene specifies MGHDK as CDR1 and SYGVNS as CDR2. V sheds 1 base and J sheds 3 bases, leaving 7 bases between their ends. Genomic DNA was extracted from sorted cells for sequencing of the TCRbeta CDR3 region. The immunoSEQ Assay was used for sequencing of TCRbeta CDR3 regions. TCRdb holds this immuneACCESS table with in-frame rearrangements only. Some clones are missing; in checked studies, unresolved V genes explain under half, and the rest has no known cause. Here the sample has roughly 80,000 clones; roughly 90% occur a single time. The top ten clonotypes cover around 0.7% of the sample. On the study overall, not on this receptor specifically: The antigen specificity of the clonally expanded peripheral T cells was not determined. After ivuxolimab, CD8+ T cells had more expanded clones than CD4+ T cells on average. Clonal expansion of both CD4+ and CD8+ blood T cells was observed from baseline to week 6 at doses 0.1 to 3.0 mg/kg. Low levels of normalized T-cell clonal expansion were also seen in some patients who did not respond. In the 0.1-3.0 mg/kg groups, partial responders were among the patients with the lowest normalized peripheral clonal expansion, particularly in CD8+ T cells.

Patients with a history of autoimmune disease or receiving systemic immunosuppression were excluded from the trial. Peripheral blood for TCR sequencing was drawn from every dose cohort at baseline, at cycle 4 day 1 and at cycle 7 day 1. Samples were obtained from an open-label, multicenter, first-in-human phase I dose-escalation trial of ivuxolimab. The trial enrolled adults with locally advanced or metastatic head and neck squamous cell, hepatocellular, melanoma or renal cell carcinoma. Before TCR sequencing, CD4+ and CD8+ T cells were separately sorted from peripheral blood. The clonotype was recovered from an adult with an advanced solid tumor such as melanoma, head and neck, liver or kidney cancer. The rearrangement joined TRBV25-1 to TRBJ2-1; the D gene remains uncertain. Material: CD4+ or CD8+ T cells sorted from blood, obtained in a trial of the OX40 agonist ivuxolimab. Read as DNA, the sequence is TGTGCCAGCAGTGAATCTGGGGTCTACAATGAGCAGTTCTTC. Its protein reads: CASSESGVYNEQFF.